Below are 18 T cell receptor beta chains sequenced from a single sample in a study of CD8 T cells in ankylosing spondylitis. TCRdb redid the calling of the 5' RACE reads with MiXCR, one entry per CDR3 protein. Of more than 250,000 distinct CDR3 sequences listed, 9.5% to 13% are singletons. Sequenced material: blood, either unsorted or a sorted T cell fraction (not recorded which). Receptors originate from a female donor with ankylosing spondylitis or in good health (not recorded which).

This clonotype showed up just a few times. This sequence joins TRBV5-1 and TRBJ1-3; D remains unclear. V was shortened by 5 bases and J by 2 bases, with 8 bases between the two germline ends. The germline CDR1 and CDR2 sequences are SGHRS and YFSETQ. CDR3 length: 13 residues. DNA of the CDR3: TGCGCCAGCAGTACCTTCCCTGGAAACACCATATATTTT. Translating gives CASSTFPGNTIYF.

This clonotype was detected ten times or more. This chain connects TRBV12-3 or TRBV12-4 to TRBJ2-3, with D possibly being TRBD1 (6 bases). The CDR3 covers 14 residues. Trimming cost V 4 bases and J 0 bases, with 8 bases left between them. The CDR3 protein is CASSSRGSTDTQYF. In DNA form, the CDR3 reads TGTGCCAGCAGTTCTAGGGGGAGCACAGATACGCAGTATTTT.

The V and J genes are TRBV11-2 and TRBJ2-5; D may be TRBD2 (5 bases). The CDR3 loop spans 15 amino acids. Germline-derived CDR1 and CDR2 are SGHAT and FQNNGV. Deletions cut 5 bases from V and 1 base from J, with 14 bases between. This chain's CDR3 is CASSPSPRGQETQYF. The CDR3 nucleotides are TGTGCCAGCAGCCCAAGCCCACGGGGCCAAGAGACCCAGTACTTC. The full variable domain, its missing parts supplied by reference TRBV11-2 and TRBJ2-5, is EAGVAQSPRYKIIEKRQSVAFWCNPISGHATLYWYQQILGQGPKLLIQFQNNGVVDDSQLPKDRFSAERLKGVDSTLKIQPAKLEDSAVYLCASSPSPRGQETQYFGPGTRLLVL.

This clonotype was seen ten or more times. J is TRBJ2-5 and V is TRBV12-3 or TRBV12-4; 10 bases agree with TRBD2. V dropped 4 bases and J dropped 5; count of bases not matched to a gene: 7. The CDR3 covers 15 residues. The CDR3: CASSSSAGGVETQYF. The CDR3 region has the DNA TGTGCCAGCAGTTCCTCAGCGGGAGGGGTGGAGACCCAGTACTTC.

Ten or more counts support this clonotype. The V and J genes are TRBV12-3 or TRBV12-4 and TRBJ1-5; D possibly corresponds to TRBD1 (5 bases). Trimming shortened V by 3 bases and J by 0 bases, and 9 bases separated the two germline ends. This CDR3 region has 15 residues. CDR3 DNA: TGTGCCAGCAGTTTGACGGGGGATAGCAATCAGCCCCAGCATTTT. Residues: CASSLTGDSNQPQHF.

The chain uses TRBV27 and TRBJ2-2; a weak D match, TRBD1 (5 bases). CDR1 and CDR2 (germline): MNHEY, SMNVEV (reference sequence). The V end was cut by 0 bases, the J end by 5 bases, with 16 bases between. This CDR3 has 17 residues. CDR3: CASSLSPLQGRTGELFF. The CDR3 nucleotides read TGTGCCAGCAGTTTATCCCCCTTGCAGGGAAGGACCGGGGAGCTGTTTTTT.

J is TRBJ2-1 and V is TRBV7-6; D gene ambiguous. V was trimmed by 5 bases and J by 7 bases, leaving 12 bases between them. Germline-derived CDR1 and CDR2 are SGHVS and FNYEAQ. The CDR3 consists of 13 residues. CDR3 sequence (DNA): TGTGCCAGCAGCGAGAACCCTGTGAATGAGCAGTTCTTC. It codes for CASSENPVNEQFF.

This clonotype was seen a few times. The rearrangement joins TRBV27 to TRBJ2-1; 11 bases align to TRBD2. Germline lookup yields CDR1 MNHEY and CDR2 SMNVEV (reference sequence). The CDR3 runs to 17 residues. After removal of 5 bases from V and 5 bases from J, the junction contained 11 bases not matched to a gene. As DNA, the CDR3 is TGTGCCAGCAGTATACTAGCGGGGGCCCCTCCGAACAATGAGCAGTTCTTC. Residues: CASSILAGAPPNNEQFF.

V is TRBV28 and J is TRBJ2-7; the match to TRBD1 covers 7 bases. The germline CDR1 and CDR2 sequences are MDHEN and SYDVKM. CDR3 size: 15 residues. Germline trimming cut 5 bases from V and 3 bases from J; bases unmatched to any gene: 10. CDR3 nucleotide sequence: TGTGCCAGCAGTCCCCGGGACAGCCTTGTCTACGAGCAGTACTTC. Residues: CASSPRDSLVYEQYF.

CDR3 in amino acids: CASTGGLFF. CDR3 DNA: TGTGCCAGTACAGGTGGTCTGTTTTTT. This chain joins TRBV6-4 and TRBJ1-4; D possibly corresponds to TRBD1 (5 bases). CDR1 is MRHNA and CDR2 is SNTAGT in the germline V gene. V was shortened by 9 bases and J by 14 bases, with 10 bases between the two germline ends. This CDR3 region has 9 residues.

There are many counts of this clonotype. The genes are TRBV14 and TRBJ2-3; D gene uncertain. From germline, CDR1 is SGHDN and CDR2 FVKESK. The CDR3 runs to 17 residues. The V end lost 1 base, the J end lost 1 base, and 15 bases lay between the germline ends. The CDR3 region is CASSQVVSAVRTDTQYF. The CDR3 DNA sequence: TGTGCCAGCAGCCAAGTGGTTAGTGCCGTTCGCACAGATACGCAGTATTTT.

This clonotype was seen ten or more times. The V call is TRBV9, the J call TRBJ2-7; D is perhaps TRBD1 or TRBD2 (5 bases each). The CDR3 loop spans 16 amino acids. With 0 bases removed from V and 0 bases from J, the gap between germline ends came to 13 bases. CDR1 is SGDLS, CDR2 YYNGEE, per germline. Here the CDR3 DNA reads TGTGCCAGCAGCGTAGGTTTCGGGACGGTCTCCTACGAGCAGTACTTC. Amino acids: CASSVGFGTVSYEQYF.

This clonotype was picked up many times. This CDR3 reads CSVDQRGQETQYF. Here the CDR3 DNA reads TGCAGCGTTGACCAGCGGGGCCAAGAGACCCAGTACTTC. This chain links TRBV29-1 with TRBJ2-5; 7 nucleotides line up with TRBD2. CDR1 and CDR2 (germline): SQVTM, ANQGSEA. V was clipped by 3 bases and J by 1 base; unmatched bases: 2. The CDR3 has 13 amino acids.

The V and J genes are TRBV24-1 and TRBJ2-5, with D possibly matching TRBD2 (6 bases). CDR1 KGHDR and CDR2 SFDVKD come from the germline V gene. The CDR3 length is 17 residues. V dropped 1 base and J dropped 2 bases, with 16 bases sitting between them. CDR3 sequence reads: CATSDLGLATQQETQYF. The CDR3 DNA sequence: TGTGCCACCAGTGATTTAGGGCTAGCGACTCAGCAAGAGACCCAGTACTTC.

This clonotype was observed many times. This rearrangement joins TRBV27 to TRBJ1-1, with 9 positions matching TRBD1. The J segment lost 0 bases and the V segment lost 7 bases, leaving 6 bases of the junction unmatched. CDR3 length: 15 amino acids. Germline-derived CDR1 and CDR2 are MNHEY and SMNVEV (reference sequence). CDR3 amino acids: CASTPDRGMNTEAFF. CDR3 nucleotides: TGTGCCAGCACCCCGGACAGGGGAATGAACACTGAAGCTTTCTTT.

This clonotype turned up a few times. The chain couples TRBV7-2 to TRBJ1-2; D might be TRBD1 (6 bases). Germline V lookup: CDR1 SGHTA, CDR2 FQGNSA. This CDR3 is built from 16 residues. V lost 1 base and J lost 3, with 15 bases in between. This chain's CDR3 is CASSLDGAGTYYGYTF. CDR3 sequence (DNA): TGTGCCAGCAGCTTAGATGGAGCAGGGACATACTATGGCTACACCTTC.

V is TRBV5-1 and J is TRBJ1-1; a weak D match, TRBD1 (5 bases). CDR3 size: 14 residues. CDR1 and CDR2 from the germline V gene are SGHRS and YFSETQ. Trimming cost V 1 base and J 1 base, with 8 bases left between them. CDR3 in DNA: TGCGCCAGCAGCTTGCAAAGGGGGAACACTGAAGCTTTCTTT. It yields the protein CASSLQRGNTEAFF.

Ten or more counts support this clonotype. This chain uses TRBV15 with TRBJ1-4, with D uncertain. The CDR3 is 15 residues long. Germline V lookup: CDR1 LNHNV, CDR2 YYDKDF (reference sequence). V gave up 0 bases and J gave up 5 bases, with 10 bases separating them. The CDR3 DNA reads as TGTGCCACCAGCAGAGATAAAGGGTTCAATGAAAAACTGTTTTTT. Amino acid sequence: CATSRDKGFNEKLFF.